A single sample is the source of the 29 T cell receptor beta chains below, sequenced in a study of shared clonotypes between healthy human individuals. TCRdb's copy holds only in-frame clones and misses some; the assay was immunoSEQ multiplex PCR. The sample holds over a million clones, around 95% seen once. Sequencing was done on a sample of naive CD4+ T cells sorted from blood. Subset noted: CD45RA+ positively selected. All receptors come from a man younger than 45 in good health.

Here the CDR3 reads CASRLGRDGELFF. CDR3 DNA sequence: TGTGCCAGCAGACTAGGGAGGGACGGGGAGCTGTTTTTT. The genes are TRBV6-1 and TRBJ2-2, with 7 bases that match TRBD2. CDR1 and CDR2 from the germline V gene are MNHNS and SASEGT. After removal of 6 bases from V and 7 bases from J, the junction contained 5 bases not matched to a gene. The CDR3 totals 13 residues.

The V call is TRBV5-4, the J call TRBJ2-5, with a tentative D call TRBD1 (6 bases). The germline V gene encodes CDR1 SGHNT and CDR2 YYREEE (reference sequence). The CDR3 loop spans 15 amino acids. Trimming shortened V by 0 bases and J by 2 bases, and 11 bases separated the two germline ends. The CDR3 is CASSLARGRQETQYF. Here the CDR3 DNA reads TGTGCCAGCAGCTTGGCCAGGGGACGGCAAGAGACCCAGTACTTC.

This clone was picked up one time. This chain connects TRBV19 to TRBJ1-2; perhaps TRBD1 as D (5 bases). The V end was cut by 3 bases, the J end by 4 bases, with 24 bases between. CDR1 is LNHDA, CDR2 SQIVND, per germline (reference sequence). The CDR3 covers 18 residues. Here the CDR3 reads CASSIMGTALAWVYGYTF. CDR3 in DNA: TGTGCCAGTAGTATCATGGGGACGGCCTTGGCCTGGGTCTATGGCTACACCTTC.

V gene TRBV7-8 combines with J gene TRBJ2-7; 7 bases fit TRBD1. V shed 5 bases and J 3 bases; nucleotides not matched to a gene: 7. The germline V gene has CDR1 SGHVS and CDR2 FQNEAQ. The CDR3 is 14 amino acids. The CDR3, as DNA: TGTGCCAGCAGCCGACAGGGCCAGGTCTACGAGCAGTACTTC. The encoded protein is CASSRQGQVYEQYF.

In its sample, this clone was seen once. J is TRBJ2-5 and V is TRBV2, with 14 bases identical to TRBD2. V lost 8 bases, J lost 5 bases, and 10 bases stayed unmatched. The CDR3 consists of 16 residues. Germline assignment: CDR1 SNHLY and CDR2 FYNNEI. As DNA, the CDR3 is TGTGCCAGCCCGGGACTAGCGGGAGTCGAGGGGGAGACCCAGTACTTC. Translated: CASPGLAGVEGETQYF.

This clone appeared once. The chain links TRBV2 to TRBJ2-2, with 8 bases fitting TRBD1. With V trimmed by 2 bases and J by 14 bases, 4 bases remained unmatched. The CDR3 is 12 amino acids. CDR1 and CDR2 from the germline V gene are SNHLY and FYNNEI. This CDR3 reads CASSEYDRGLFF. The CDR3 DNA is TGTGCCAGCAGTGAATACGACAGGGGCCTGTTTTTT.

The J gene is TRBJ1-5, the V gene TRBV6-5; 7 positions match TRBD1. V gave up 6 bases and J gave up 8 bases; unmatched junction bases: 10. Germline assignment: CDR1 MNHEY and CDR2 SVGAGI. This CDR3 contains 14 residues. The CDR3 sequence: CASSYRQGWEPQHF. CDR3 in DNA: TGTGCCAGCAGCTACCGACAGGGTTGGGAGCCCCAGCATTTT.

The gene calls are TRBV19 and TRBJ2-7, with D perhaps given as TRBD1 or TRBD2 (6 bases each). V shed 3 bases and J shed 9 bases, with 18 bases lying between them. Germline-derived CDR1 and CDR2 are LNHDA and SQIVND (reference sequence). This CDR3 has 14 amino acids. The CDR3 region is CASSMLQGLGVQYF. In DNA form, the CDR3 reads TGTGCCAGTAGTATGCTACAGGGACTGGGCGTGCAGTACTTC.

This clone was recorded a few times. This chain uses TRBV9 with TRBJ1-1; D gene unclear. The V gene lost 4 bases and the J gene lost 4 bases, with 11 bases spanning the gap. This CDR3 contains 13 residues. Per the germline V gene, CDR1 is SGDLS and CDR2 is YYNGEE. The DNA for the CDR3 is TGTGCCAGCAGCAAGCAGGCGGGCACTGAAGCTTTCTTT. Protein sequence: CASSKQAGTEAFF.

The chain recombines TRBV7-6 with TRBJ2-5; D possibly uses TRBD1 or TRBD2 (6 bases each). The CDR3 has 14 residues. Germline CDR1 and CDR2: SGHVS and FNYEAQ. Trimming cost V 3 bases and J 3 bases, with 11 bases left between them. The CDR3 DNA sequence: TGTGCCAGCAGCTTGGGGGGCGGAAAAGAGACCCAGTACTTC. Translation: CASSLGGGKETQYF.

This clone was counted once. The genes are TRBV18 and TRBJ2-7, with a possible D match to TRBD1 (6 bases). The CDR3 extends over 15 amino acids. Germline CDR1 reads KGHSH; CDR2 reads LQKENI. V was pared by 3 bases and J by 1 base, with 13 bases between. In DNA form, the CDR3 reads TGTGCCAGCTCACCGAAAACAGGGTGGTCCTACGAGCAGTACTTC. Protein product: CASSPKTGWSYEQYF.

This chain joins TRBV10-1 and TRBJ1-1; TRBD1 might be the D (5 bases). This CDR3 contains 13 residues. Germline lookup yields CDR1 WNHNN and CDR2 SYGVQD (reference sequence). Trimming took 2 bases from V and 1 from J, leaving 5 bases between them. CDR3 bases: TGCGCCAGCAGTGAGAGGGGGAACACTGAAGCTTTCTTT. It specifies CASSERGNTEAFF.

This rearrangement joins TRBV5-6 to TRBJ2-7, with a possible D match to TRBD2 (5 bases). This CDR3 has 14 residues. Germline V gives CDR1 SGHDT, CDR2 YYEEEE. Trimming removed 4 bases from V and 3 bases from J, with 14 bases in between. As DNA, the CDR3 is TGTGCCAGCAGCCCCGGGGTGTCCCGCTACGAGCAGTACTTC. Encoded protein: CASSPGVSRYEQYF.

J is TRBJ1-4 and V is TRBV7-9; tentatively, D is TRBD1 (5 bases). CDR1 SEHNR and CDR2 FQNEAQ come from the germline V gene (reference sequence). The CDR3 covers 14 residues. Trimming left V 5 bases short and J 2 bases short, with 9 bases between. The DNA of the CDR3 is TGTGCCAGCAGCAACCGGGGCACTAATGAAAAACTGTTTTTT. Protein product: CASSNRGTNEKLFF.

This clone was observed a single time. The V and J genes are TRBV2 and TRBJ2-1, with 14 bases that match TRBD2. Germline V gene sequence: CDR1 SNHLY, CDR2 FYNNEI. This CDR3 contains 19 residues. J was trimmed by 0 bases and V by 5 bases; bases with no gene match: 9. The CDR3 sequence is CASSSPGLAGGGSYNEQFF. The CDR3, as DNA: TGTGCCAGCAGTTCCCCTGGACTAGCGGGAGGAGGCTCCTACAATGAGCAGTTCTTC.

This clone was observed a single time. The V call is TRBV19, the J call TRBJ2-3; TRBD2 aligns across 8 bases. Losses at the gene ends were 0 bases for V and 4 bases for J; bases not matched to a gene: 3. This CDR3 comprises 15 residues. Per the germline V gene, CDR1 is LNHDA and CDR2 is SQIVND (reference sequence). CDR3 amino acids: CASSIEAGVPDTQYF. CDR3 coding DNA: TGTGCCAGTAGTATAGAAGCGGGAGTGCCAGATACGCAGTATTTT. The whole variable domain, remainder taken from reference TRBV19 and TRBJ2-3, is DGGITQSPKYLFRKEGQNVTLSCEQNLNHDAMYWYRQDPGQGLRLIYYSQIVNDFQKGDIAEGYSVSREKKESFPLTVTSAQKNPTAFYLCASSIEAGVPDTQYFGPGTRLTVL.

The chain uses TRBV28 and TRBJ1-5, with 8 nucleotides matching TRBD1. This CDR3 region has 11 residues. Trimming cost V 2 bases and J 16 bases; bases outside gene matches: 4. The germline gives CDR1 MDHEN, CDR2 SYDVKM. In nucleotides, the CDR3 is TGTGCCAGCAGTTTACAGGGGGCCCTCCATTTT. Residues: CASSLQGALHF.

The chain recombines TRBV11-3 with TRBJ1-1, with D uncertain. The V gene lost 2 bases and the J gene lost 0 bases, with 4 bases spanning the gap. CDR3 length equals 13 residues. Germline-derived CDR1 and CDR2 are SGHNT and YENEEA. The CDR3, as DNA: TGTGCCAGCAGCTTATCGATGAACACTGAAGCTTTCTTT. This translates into CASSLSMNTEAFF. The variable domain in full, completed from reference TRBV11-3 and TRBJ1-1, reads EAGVVQSPRYKIIEKKQPVAFWCNPISGHNTLYWYLQNLGQGPELLIRYENEEAVDDSQLPKDRFSAERLKGVDSTLKIQPAELGDSAVYLCASSLSMNTEAFFGQGTRLTVV.

This chain connects TRBV7-6 to TRBJ2-5; D gene ambiguous. Germline V lookup: CDR1 SGHVS, CDR2 FNYEAQ. The CDR3 totals 12 residues. V lost 5 bases and J 5 bases, leaving 9 bases between the germline ends. The chain's CDR3 is CASSPSWETQYF. The CDR3 DNA is TGTGCCAGCAGCCCATCGTGGGAGACCCAGTACTTC.

V is TRBV7-2 and J is TRBJ2-7; 8 bases are a match to TRBD1. Germline-derived CDR1 and CDR2 are SGHTA and FQGNSA. V lost 5 bases and J lost 6; bases outside the gene matches: 6. The CDR3 extends over 13 amino acids. The CDR3 loop reads CASSGRTGSEQYF. The CDR3 DNA reads as TGTGCCAGCAGCGGGCGGACAGGGTCCGAGCAGTACTTC.

The CDR3 DNA reads as TGTGCCAGCAGTGATTTAACAGATACGCAGTATTTT. It is translated as CASSDLTDTQYF. The V gene is TRBV2, the J gene TRBJ2-3; D remains unclear. CDR3 length: 12 amino acids. Trimming took 3 bases from V and 3 from J, leaving 4 bases between them. Per germline, CDR1 SNHLY and CDR2 FYNNEI.

The chain uses TRBV28 and TRBJ2-1, with 7 bases aligning to TRBD2. The CDR3 extends over 16 amino acids. V shed 2 bases, J shed 3 bases, and the junction held 7 bases outside the gene matches. Germline V lookup: CDR1 MDHEN, CDR2 SYDVKM. The CDR3 bases are TGTGCCAGCAGTTTAGTAGTTGGGGGGGGCTACAATGAGCAGTTCTTC. Amino acid sequence: CASSLVVGGGYNEQFF. The full variable domain, in which reference TRBV28 and TRBJ2-1 provide the parts outside the CDR3, is DVKVTQSSRYLVKRTGEKVFLECVQDMDHENMFWYRQDPGLGLRLIYFSYDVKMKEKGDIPEGYSVSREKKERFSLILESASTNQTSMYLCASSLVVGGGYNEQFFGPGTRLTVL.

The genes are TRBV29-1 and TRBJ2-1; 14 nucleotides line up with TRBD2. CDR1 is SQVTM and CDR2 is ANQGSEA in the germline V gene. V lost 5 bases and J lost 7; bases outside the gene matches: 13. This CDR3 spans 17 amino acids. CDR3 sequence (DNA): TGCAGCGTTTATGGGAGGGGACTAGCGGGAGATCTGAATGAGCAGTTCTTC. Translating it yields CSVYGRGLAGDLNEQFF.

This rearrangement joins TRBV2 to TRBJ2-5; D gene ambiguous. Deletions cut 6 bases from V and 4 bases from J, with 15 bases between. The CDR3 sequence is 14 residues long. Germline CDR1 and CDR2: SNHLY and FYNNEI. CDR3 loop: CASRRQLGLETQYF. The CDR3 DNA follows: TGTGCCAGCAGAAGGCAGCTAGGTTTAGAGACCCAGTACTTC.

The rearrangement links TRBV28 to TRBJ2-7; D possibly matches TRBD1 or TRBD2 (5 bases each). Germline values: CDR1 MDHEN, CDR2 SYDVKM. The V end was cut by 6 bases, the J end by 6 bases, with 15 bases between. This CDR3 is 13 amino acids long. CDR3 bases: TGTGCCAGCAGCGGTCGGAGTGGGGGCGAGCAGTACTTC. This encodes CASSGRSGGEQYF. The variable domain in full, completed from reference TRBV28 and TRBJ2-7, reads DVKVTQSSRYLVKRTGEKVFLECVQDMDHENMFWYRQDPGLGLRLIYFSYDVKMKEKGDIPEGYSVSREKKERFSLILESASTNQTSMYLCASSGRSGGEQYFGPGTRLTVT.

This chain links TRBV10-1 with TRBJ1-3; 9 bases are shared with TRBD1. Germline V gene lookup returns CDR1 WNHNN and CDR2 SYGVQD (reference sequence). The CDR3 runs to 14 residues. The ends lost 6 bases at V and 3 bases at J; junction bases unmatched: 3. In DNA, the CDR3 is TGCGCCAGCAGCCGGGACAGGGATGGAAACACCATATATTTT. Protein product: CASSRDRDGNTIYF.

This rearrangement joins TRBV9 to TRBJ2-1, with 8 bases fitting TRBD2. The CDR3 has 15 residues. V was pared by 3 bases and J by 3 bases, with 5 bases of the junction left unmatched. Per germline, CDR1 SGDLS and CDR2 YYNGEE. In DNA form, the CDR3 reads TGTGCCAGCAGCGCAAGGACTAGCAGCTACAATGAGCAGTTCTTC. Its translation: CASSARTSSYNEQFF.

The V and J genes are TRBV27 and TRBJ2-3; tentative D call: TRBD2 (5 bases). The CDR3 has 16 residues. Trimming removed 3 bases from V and 0 bases from J, with 13 bases in between. The germline gives CDR1 MNHEY, CDR2 SMNVEV (reference sequence). CDR3 sequence: CASSFLGLTSTDTQYF. The CDR3 DNA reads as TGTGCCAGCAGTTTCCTTGGACTGACTAGCACAGATACGCAGTATTTT.

In its sample, this clone was seen once. This chain uses TRBV11-3 with TRBJ2-2; 9 nucleotides align to TRBD2. The CDR3 is made up of 16 amino acids. V gave up 3 bases and J gave up 0 bases; unmatched junction bases: 2. Germline V gene lookup returns CDR1 SGHNT and CDR2 YENEEA. The CDR3, as DNA: TGTGCCAGCAGCTTTTCTAGCGGGACGAACACCGGGGAGCTGTTTTTT. Encoded protein: CASSFSSGTNTGELFF.